The entry below gives a single T cell receptor beta chain sequence along with its context. Antigen unknown. These data come from a study of Ad26.COV2.S vaccination and SARS-CoV-2 variants. Whole-study results and caveats: Non-spike TCR breadth was similar in vaccine and placebo recipients. Spike-specific TCR breadth was greater in vaccine than placebo recipients. A substantial breadth of spike-specific CD8+ and CD4+ T cell responses after vaccination has been reported. Responses of T cells in total may have been underestimated by the TCR breadth and depth analyses.

Profiling relied on immunoSEQ multiplex PCR, and the TCRdb table lists in-frame clones only, not all of them. The data contain around 420,000 clones, 88% of them singletons. The treatment here: 19 received Ad26.COV2.S at low or high dose, single or two shots; 5 received placebo; per-sample allocation not given. All samples were drawn on day 63, counting from the first vaccine or placebo injection. Sequenced material: peripheral blood, taken in a trial of Ad26.COV2.S vaccine versus placebo. The TCR comes from a person between 18 and 65 years old who received the Ad26.COV2.S COVID-19 vaccine or a placebo.

The DNA of the CDR3 is TGTGCCAGCAGCCAAGAAGGGACAGCTTACTCCTACGAGCAGTACTTC. Translation: CASSQEGTAYSYEQYF. The chain recombines TRBV14 with TRBJ2-7; the match to TRBD1 covers 7 bases. This CDR3 contains 16 residues. The J segment lost 0 bases and the V segment lost 0 bases, leaving 5 bases of the junction unmatched. Germline V gives CDR1 SGHDN, CDR2 FVKESK.